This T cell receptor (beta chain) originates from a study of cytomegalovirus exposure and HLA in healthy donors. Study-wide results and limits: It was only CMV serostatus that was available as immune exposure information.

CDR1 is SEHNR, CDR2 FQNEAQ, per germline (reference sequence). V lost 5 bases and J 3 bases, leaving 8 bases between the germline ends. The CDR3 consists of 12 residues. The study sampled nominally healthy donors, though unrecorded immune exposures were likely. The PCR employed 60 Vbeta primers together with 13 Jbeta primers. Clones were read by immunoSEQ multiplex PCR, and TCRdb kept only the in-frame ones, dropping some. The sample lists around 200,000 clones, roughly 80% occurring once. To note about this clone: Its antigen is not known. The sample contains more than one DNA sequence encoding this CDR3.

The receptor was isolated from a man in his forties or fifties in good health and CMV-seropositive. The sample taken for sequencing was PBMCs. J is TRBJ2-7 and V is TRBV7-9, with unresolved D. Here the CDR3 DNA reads TGTGCCAGCAGCCCCGACATCTACGAGCAGTACTTC. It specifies CASSPDIYEQYF.